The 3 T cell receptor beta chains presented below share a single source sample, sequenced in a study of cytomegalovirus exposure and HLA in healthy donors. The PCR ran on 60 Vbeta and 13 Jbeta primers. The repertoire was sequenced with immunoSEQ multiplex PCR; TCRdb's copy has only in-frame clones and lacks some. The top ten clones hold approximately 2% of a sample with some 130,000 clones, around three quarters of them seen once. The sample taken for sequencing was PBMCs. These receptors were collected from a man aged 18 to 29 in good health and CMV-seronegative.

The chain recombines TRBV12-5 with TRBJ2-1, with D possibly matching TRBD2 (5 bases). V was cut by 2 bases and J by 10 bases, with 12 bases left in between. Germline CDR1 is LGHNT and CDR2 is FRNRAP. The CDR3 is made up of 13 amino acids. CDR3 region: CASGLSGGWEQFF. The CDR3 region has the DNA TGTGCTAGTGGTTTGAGCGGCGGCTGGGAGCAGTTCTTC.

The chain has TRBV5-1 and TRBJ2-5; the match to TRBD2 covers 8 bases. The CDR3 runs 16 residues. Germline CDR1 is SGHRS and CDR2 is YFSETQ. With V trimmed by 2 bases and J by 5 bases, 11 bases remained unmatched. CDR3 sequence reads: CASSLSGTRGVETQYF. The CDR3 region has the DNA TGCGCCAGCAGCTTATCCGGGACTAGGGGCGTGGAGACCCAGTACTTC.

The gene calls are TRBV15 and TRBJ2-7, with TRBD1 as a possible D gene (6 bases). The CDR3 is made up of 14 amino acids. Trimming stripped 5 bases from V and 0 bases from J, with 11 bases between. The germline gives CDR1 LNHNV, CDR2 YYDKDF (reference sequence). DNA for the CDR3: TGTGCCACCAGCTCCGACAGGAGCTCCTACGAGCAGTACTTC. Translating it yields CATSSDRSSYEQYF.